The rows below give T cell receptor beta chains drawn from one sample of a study of T cells after posttransplantation cyclophosphamide. Assay used: immunoSEQ multiplex PCR; TCRdb lists only in-frame clones, some missing. The sample lists some 47,000 clones, about 86% occurring once. Sequencing input: PBMCs. The receptors were sampled from a man aged 25-45 years with a blood cancer, CMV-positive, and with a related stem cell donor. CDR3s include the opening cysteine and the closing phenylalanine or tryptophan. A D gene is named only where the DNA matches it firmly. Clone size is given for some rows only: seen once, a few or many times, or a class if the clone is expanded.

TRBD2,TRBV5-1,-,TRBJ2-3,TGCGCCAGTAAAGCTAGCGGGCAGAGCACAGATACGCAGTATTTT,CASKASGQSTDTQYF
TRBD2,TRBV5-1,-,TRBJ2-7,TGCGCCAGCAGCTTCCAACTAGCGGGAGACCCCTACGAGCAGTACTTC,CASSFQLAGDPYEQYF
TRBD2,TRBV2,-,TRBJ2-2,TGTGCCAGGGGTAGGGGCGGGAGGCCGAACACCGGGGAGCTGTTTTTT,CARGRGGRPNTGELFF
TRBD1,TRBV5-1,-,TRBJ2-2,TGCGCCAGCAGCCCGGGACAGTACACCGGGGAGCTGTTTTTT,CASSPGQYTGELFF
-,TRBV7-9,once,TRBJ1-2,TGTGCCAGCAGCTTATCAGGGGCTGATGGCTACACCTTC,CASSLSGADGYTF
-,TRBV11-2,-,TRBJ2-7,TGTGCCAGCAGCTTAGGACAGGAGTCCTACGAGCAGTACTTC,CASSLGQESYEQYF
TRBD1,TRBV5-1,-,TRBJ1-4,TGCGCCAGCAGCTTAACAGGGGCAACTAATGAAAAACTGTTTTTT,CASSLTGATNEKLFF
-,TRBV14,once,TRBJ1-2,TGTGCCAGCAGCAAAGACACATGGACACAGCAAGTCTATGGCTACACCTTC,CASSKDTWTQQVYGYTF
TRBD1,TRBV2,-,TRBJ2-5,TGTGCCAGCGGGGAGGACAGGGGAGAGACCCAGTACTTC,CASGEDRGETQYF
-,TRBV19,once,TRBJ1-2,TGTGCCAGTAGTACCCTCCGGGGGGAACGCGGCTATGGCTACACCTTC,CASSTLRGERGYGYTF
-,TRBV18,-,TRBJ2-7,TGTGCCAGCTCACTCGAGGGCCCTACAACCTACGAGCAGTACTTC,CASSLEGPTTYEQYF
TRBD1,TRBV13,-,TRBJ2-3,TGTGCCAGCAGCTTAGACCGAACCGGGACAGGGAGGGGAGATACGCAGTATTTT,CASSLDRTGTGRGDTQYF
-,TRBV28,once,TRBJ2-7,TGTGCCAGCAGTTTACTGGCAGGGATCGGCAACGAGCAGTACTTC,CASSLLAGIGNEQYF
TRBD2,TRBV28,-,TRBJ2-7,TGTGCCAGCCGGCGCTCGGCGGGAGTCTACGAGCAGTACTTC,CASRRSAGVYEQYF
-,TRBV11-2,once,TRBJ2-3,TGTGCCAGCAGCTTAGGGCTCAACACAGATACGCAGTATTTT,CASSLGLNTDTQYF
-,TRBV11-1,-,TRBJ1-5,TGTGCCAGCAGCTTAGACCCAGGACAGCCCCAGCATTTT,CASSLDPGQPQHF
-,TRBV29-1,-,TRBJ2-3,TGCAGCGTGACAGGCCGCTCTAGCACAGATACGCAGTATTTT,CSVTGRSSTDTQYF
-,TRBV7-3,few,TRBJ1-1,TGTGCCAGCAGCTTGGAGGCAGCCCAGAACACTGAAGCTTTCTTT,CASSLEAAQNTEAFF
-,TRBV28,once,TRBJ2-2,TGTGCCAGCAGTTGGCGGGTGAGAGCCGGGGAGCTGTTTTTT,CASSWRVRAGELFF
-,TRBV7-2,once,TRBJ1-2,TGTGCCAGCTCCCCAAGCGGCACTAACTATGGCTACACCTTC,CASSPSGTNYGYTF
TRBD2,TRBV7-3,-,TRBJ2-1,TGTGCCAGCAGCTTATTGACTAGCGGGAGCAATGAGCAGTTCTTC,CASSLLTSGSNEQFF
TRBD2,TRBV19,-,TRBJ2-4,TGTGCCAGTAGTACCCTAGGACTAGCGGGATTTCAGTGGTACTTC,CASSTLGLAGFQWYF
TRBD2,TRBV9,-,TRBJ2-7,TGTGCCAGCAGCGTCCACGGGGGGAACTACGAGCAGTACTTC,CASSVHGGNYEQYF
-,TRBV5-1,-,TRBJ2-7,TGCGCCAGCAGCTTCGACAGCTACGAGCAGTACTTC,CASSFDSYEQYF
TRBD1,TRBV5-6,-,TRBJ1-4,TGTGCCAGCAGCTCTTACAGGGGGGGGATTTCCGGAAAACTGTTTTTT,CASSSYRGGISGKLFF
TRBD1,TRBV27,-,TRBJ1-2,TGTGCCAGCAGTTTGTCGGGACAGGCTAACTATGGCTACACCTTC,CASSLSGQANYGYTF
TRBD2,TRBV30,-,TRBJ2-5,TGTGCCTGGAGTCCGGGACTAGCGAGGGAAGAGACCCAGTACTTC,CAWSPGLAREETQYF
-,TRBV9,-,TRBJ2-7,TGTGCCAGCAGCGTAGACAGTAGCTCCTACGAGCAGTACTTC,CASSVDSSSYEQYF
-,TRBV7-2,-,TRBJ2-5,TGTGCCAGCTCGAGGGGGAAGGAGACCCAGTACTTC,CASSRGKETQYF
-,TRBV4-2,-,TRBJ2-7,TGTGCCAGCAGCCAGGCCGGACAGACGATACCCTACGAGCAGTACTTC,CASSQAGQTIPYEQYF